This TCR beta chain was identified in a study of OX40 agonist ivuxolimab in advanced cancers. Individuals having autoimmune disease history or systemic immunosuppression were not enrolled. Germline V lookup: CDR1 LNHNV, CDR2 YYDKDF (reference sequence). Between the trimmed V and J ends, which lost 1 base and 4 bases, there was a span of 8 bases. This CDR3 is 14 amino acids long. Sequencing was performed with immunoSEQ multiplex PCR; in TCRdb, only in-frame clones are kept and a portion is missing. The data contain 90,000 to 120,000 clones, just over 90% of them singletons. The sequence came from an adult with an advanced solid tumor such as melanoma, head and neck, liver or kidney cancer. This material consisted of CD4+ or CD8+ T cells sorted from blood, taken in a trial of the OX40 agonist ivuxolimab. This rearrangement joins TRBV15 to TRBJ1-5; D is possibly TRBD1 (5 bases). The CDR3 is CATSRVRGNQPQHF. In DNA, the CDR3 is TGTGCCACCAGCAGAGTGAGGGGAAATCAGCCCCAGCATTTT.